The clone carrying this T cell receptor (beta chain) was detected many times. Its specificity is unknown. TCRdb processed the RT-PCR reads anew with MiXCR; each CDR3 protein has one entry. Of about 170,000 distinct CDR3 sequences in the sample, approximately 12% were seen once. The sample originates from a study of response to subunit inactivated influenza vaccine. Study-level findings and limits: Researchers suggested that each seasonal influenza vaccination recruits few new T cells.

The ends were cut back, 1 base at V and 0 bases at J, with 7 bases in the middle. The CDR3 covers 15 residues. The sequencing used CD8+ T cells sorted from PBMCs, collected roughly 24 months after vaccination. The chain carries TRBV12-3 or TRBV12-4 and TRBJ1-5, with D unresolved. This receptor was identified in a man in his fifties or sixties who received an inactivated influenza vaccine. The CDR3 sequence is CASSLDGVSNQPQHF. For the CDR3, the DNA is TGTGCCAGCAGTTTAGATGGGGTTAGCAATCAGCCCCAGCATTTT.